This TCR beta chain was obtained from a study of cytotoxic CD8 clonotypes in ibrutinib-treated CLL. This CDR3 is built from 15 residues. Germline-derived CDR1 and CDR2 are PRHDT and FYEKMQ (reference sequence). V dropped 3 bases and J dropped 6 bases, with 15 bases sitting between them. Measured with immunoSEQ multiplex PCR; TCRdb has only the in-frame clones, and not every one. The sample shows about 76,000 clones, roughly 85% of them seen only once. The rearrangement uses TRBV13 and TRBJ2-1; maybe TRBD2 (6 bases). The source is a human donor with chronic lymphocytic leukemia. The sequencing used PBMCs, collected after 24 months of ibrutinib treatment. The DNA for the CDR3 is TGTGCCAGCAGCTTCTCTAGCGTAAGGGTCAATGAGCAGTTCTTC. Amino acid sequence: CASSFSSVRVNEQFF.